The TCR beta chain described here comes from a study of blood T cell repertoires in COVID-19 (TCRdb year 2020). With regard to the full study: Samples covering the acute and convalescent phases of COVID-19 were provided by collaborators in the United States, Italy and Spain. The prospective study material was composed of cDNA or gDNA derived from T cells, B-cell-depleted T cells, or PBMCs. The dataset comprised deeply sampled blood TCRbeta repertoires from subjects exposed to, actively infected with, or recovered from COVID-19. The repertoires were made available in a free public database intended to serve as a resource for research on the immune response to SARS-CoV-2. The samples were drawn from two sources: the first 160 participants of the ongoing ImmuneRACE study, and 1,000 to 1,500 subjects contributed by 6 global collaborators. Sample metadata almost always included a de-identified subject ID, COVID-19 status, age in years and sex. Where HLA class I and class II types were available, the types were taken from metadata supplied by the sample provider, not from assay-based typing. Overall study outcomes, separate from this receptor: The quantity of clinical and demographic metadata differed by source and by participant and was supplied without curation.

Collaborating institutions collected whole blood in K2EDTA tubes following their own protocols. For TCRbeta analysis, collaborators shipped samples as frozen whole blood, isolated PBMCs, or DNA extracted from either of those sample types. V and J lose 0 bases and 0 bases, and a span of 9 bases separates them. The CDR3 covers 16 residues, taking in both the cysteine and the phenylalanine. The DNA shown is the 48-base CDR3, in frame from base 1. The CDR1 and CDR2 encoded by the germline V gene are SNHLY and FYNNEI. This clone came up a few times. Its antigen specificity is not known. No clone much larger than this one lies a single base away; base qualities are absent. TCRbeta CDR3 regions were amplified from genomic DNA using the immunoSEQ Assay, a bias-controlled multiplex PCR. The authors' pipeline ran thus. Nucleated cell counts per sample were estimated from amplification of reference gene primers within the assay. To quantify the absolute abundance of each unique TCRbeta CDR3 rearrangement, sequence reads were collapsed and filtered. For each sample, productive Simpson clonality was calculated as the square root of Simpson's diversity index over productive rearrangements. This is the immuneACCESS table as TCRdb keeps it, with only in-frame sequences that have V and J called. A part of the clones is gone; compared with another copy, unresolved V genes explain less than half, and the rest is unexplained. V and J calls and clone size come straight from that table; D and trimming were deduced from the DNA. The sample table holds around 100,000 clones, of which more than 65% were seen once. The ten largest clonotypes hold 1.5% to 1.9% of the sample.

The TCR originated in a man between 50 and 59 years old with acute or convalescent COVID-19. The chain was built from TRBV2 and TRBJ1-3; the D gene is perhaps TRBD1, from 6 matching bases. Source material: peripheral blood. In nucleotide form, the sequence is TGTGCCAGCAGTGAAGCAGGACAGAGCTCTGGAAACACCATATATTTT. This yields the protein CASSEAGQSSGNTIYF. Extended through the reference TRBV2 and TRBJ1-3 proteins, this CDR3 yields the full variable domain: EPEVTQTPSHQVTQMGQEVILRCVPISNHLYFYWYRQILGQKVEFLVSFYNNEISEKSEIFDDQFSVERPDGSNFTLKIRSTKLEDSAMYFCASSEAGQSSGNTIYFGEGSWLTVV.